Listed below are T cell receptor beta chains from one sample, sequenced in a study of blood T cell repertoires in COVID-19. Repertoires were generated with immunoSEQ multiplex PCR, while TCRdb's copy carries only in-frame clones and drops some. In the table there are 150,000 to 200,000 clones, 80% to 90% of which are singletons. The sequencing sample was made of PBMCs or T cells enriched from blood (not recorded which). These receptors were taken from a woman between 18 and 29 years old who had recovered from COVID-19. CDR3s leave out the opening cysteine and the closing phenylalanine or tryptophan. The order of the fields is V gene, J gene, clone size, CDR3 protein. The listing skips clone size in some rows; elsewhere it reads once, few, many or a size class.

>TRBV5-1|TRBJ2-5|.
ASSLAWSAAGETQY
>TRBV6-2/TRBV6-3|TRBJ2-5|once
ASSYSWGGGETQY
>TRBV5-6|TRBJ1-3|.
ASSSDPTGLPLY
>TRBV10-1|TRBJ2-3|.
ASSESTSGGGDTQY
>TRBV29-1|TRBJ2-3|.
SVAKGGTDTQY
>TRBV5-4|TRBJ1-2|.
ASSLSGVDYGYT
>TRBV30|TRBJ2-3|.
AWSVRGGGTDTQY
>TRBV2|TRBJ2-2|many
ASSEWGHTGELF
>TRBV11-2|TRBJ1-2|.
ASSLGGNGYT
>TRBV18|TRBJ1-1|.
ASSPYGNTEAF
>TRBV19|TRBJ1-5|.
ASSIDRGSNQPQH
>TRBV25-1|TRBJ1-2|.
ASSGRSPETGGRYGYT
>TRBV11-2|TRBJ2-1|.
ASSLGGHSSYNEQF
>TRBV30|TRBJ1-1|.
AWSVQGTEAF
>TRBV11-2|TRBJ2-7|.
ASSLEHPSGDEQY